Presented here are 13 T cell receptor beta chains from one specimen sequenced in a study of cytomegalovirus exposure and HLA in healthy donors. Measured with immunoSEQ multiplex PCR; TCRdb has only the in-frame clones, and not every one. The repertoire holds around 200,000 clones, with about 81% as singletons. Sequences were obtained from PBMCs. The receptors derive from a woman in her thirties in good health and CMV-seronegative.

The rearrangement joins TRBV29-1 to TRBJ2-7; 7 bases align to TRBD1. Germline values: CDR1 SQVTM, CDR2 ANQGSEA. The CDR3 extends over 14 amino acids. V shed 1 base, J shed 2 bases, and the junction held 5 bases outside the gene matches. CDR3 residues: CSVEGRQGTYEQYF. CDR3 bases: TGCAGCGTTGAAGGGCGACAGGGAACCTACGAGCAGTACTTC.

This clone was recorded once. The chain links TRBV20-1 to TRBJ2-5, with D tentatively TRBD1 (6 bases). The CDR3 runs to 11 residues. Trimming shortened V by 4 bases and J by 4 bases, and 7 bases separated the two germline ends. Germline V gives CDR1 DFQATT, CDR2 SNEGSKA (reference sequence). The CDR3 bases are TGCAGTGCTACCAGGGGAGAGACCCAGTACTTC. Its translation is CSATRGETQYF.

The chain uses TRBV5-4 and TRBJ1-3; D unresolved. The V end lost 0 bases, the J end lost 3 bases, and 13 bases lay between the germline ends. Germline assignment: CDR1 SGHNT and CDR2 YYREEE (reference sequence). The CDR3 sequence is 16 residues long. CDR3 residues: CASSLAGYQHGNTIYF. As DNA, the CDR3 is TGTGCCAGCAGCTTGGCGGGGTATCAGCATGGAAACACCATATATTTT.

This sequence joins TRBV6-1 and TRBJ1-2; a possible D gene is TRBD1 (6 bases). V lost 11 bases and J 8 bases, leaving 21 bases between the germline ends. CDR1 and CDR2 (germline): MNHNS, SASEGT. This CDR3 spans 13 amino acids. The CDR3 spells CAEGRRGKSGYTF. CDR3 nucleotide sequence: TGTGCCGAGGGGCGCAGGGGTAAAAGCGGCTACACCTTC.

The rearrangement joins TRBV5-6 to TRBJ1-3; 10 bases map to TRBD1. The germline CDR1 and CDR2 sequences are SGHDT and YYEEEE. There are 19 residues in the CDR3. The junction had 9 bases not matched to a gene; V was cut back by 0 bases and J by 0 bases. The CDR3 DNA reads as TGTGCCAGCAGCTTGGCCCGGGACAGGGGATCCAACTCTGGAAACACCATATATTTT. This translates into CASSLARDRGSNSGNTIYF.

The chain has TRBV2 and TRBJ1-2, with TRBD1 matching 7 bases. CDR1 and CDR2 from the germline V gene are SNHLY and FYNNEI. J gave up 7 bases and V 1 base, and 9 bases lay outside the gene matches. The CDR3 loop spans 15 amino acids. DNA for the CDR3: TGTGCCAGCAGTGAAGTTCGGGCAGGGGGATCTGGCTACACCTTC. Translation gives CASSEVRAGGSGYTF.

This chain connects TRBV5-1 to TRBJ2-1; 16 nucleotides match TRBD2. Germline lookup yields CDR1 SGHRS and CDR2 YFSETQ. Trimming cost V 4 bases and J 1 base; bases outside gene matches: 8. There are 19 residues in the CDR3. In DNA form, the CDR3 reads TGCGCCAGCAGCCGACTACCGGGACTAGCGGGGGGGTCCTACAATGAGCAGTTCTTC. Its translation: CASSRLPGLAGGSYNEQFF. Together with reference TRBV5-1 and TRBJ2-1, the CDR3 gives the full variable domain: KAGVTQTPRYLIKTRGQQVTLSCSPISGHRSVSWYQQTPGQGLQFLFEYFSETQRNKGNFPGRFSGRQFSNSRSEMNVSTLELGDSALYLCASSRLPGLAGGSYNEQFFGPGTRLTVL.

The count of this clone is one. The V and J genes are TRBV7-6 and TRBJ2-1; possible D gene TRBD2, 6 bases. Trimming removed 5 bases from V and 10 bases from J, with 15 bases in between. The CDR3 covers 13 residues. Germline values: CDR1 SGHVS, CDR2 FNYEAQ. CDR3 sequence reads: CASSLQFSGEQFF. Written as DNA, the CDR3 is TGTGCCAGCAGCCTACAATTCAGCGGGGAGCAGTTCTTC.

CDR3 nucleotide sequence: TGCGCCAGCGGAGGGGAACAGTACACCGGGGAGCTGTTTTTT. Translating it yields CASGGEQYTGELFF. This sequence joins TRBV5-1 and TRBJ2-2, with D possibly TRBD2 on 6 matching bases. V was cut by 7 bases and J by 3 bases, with 13 bases left in between. Germline CDR1 and CDR2: SGHRS and YFSETQ. The CDR3 is made up of 14 amino acids.

J is TRBJ1-5 and V is TRBV6-1, with D possibly TRBD1 on 6 matching bases. Germline CDR1 reads MNHNS; CDR2 reads SASEGT. This CDR3 has 15 amino acids. V lost 1 base, J lost 7 bases, and 14 bases lay in between. The CDR3 DNA is TGTGCCAGCAGTGAAGTACGGGGGGCGCGGCAGCCCCAGCATTTT. Translated, it gives CASSEVRGARQPQHF.

V and J are TRBV6-1 and TRBJ1-1; D is ambiguous. The germline V and J ends were trimmed by 6 bases and 7 bases, with 15 bases remaining between them. Germline assignment: CDR1 MNHNS and CDR2 SASEGT. The CDR3 has 13 amino acids. CDR3 sequence: CASSPAPGFEAFF. For the CDR3, the DNA is TGTGCCAGCAGCCCTGCCCCCGGTTTTGAAGCTTTCTTT.

The rearrangement joins TRBV2 to TRBJ1-2; 7 nucleotides line up with TRBD1. The CDR3 contains 16 residues. From germline, CDR1 is SNHLY and CDR2 FYNNEI. Trimming removed 2 bases from V and 0 bases from J; junction bases left unmatched: 6. The CDR3 region has the DNA TGTGCCAGCAGTGAACACAGGGGCTCCGCTAACTATGGCTACACCTTC. This encodes CASSEHRGSANYGYTF.

CDR3 residues: CASSLSASLAGWADTQYF. As DNA, the CDR3 is TGTGCCAGCAGCTTAAGTGCCTCCCTAGCGGGGTGGGCAGATACGCAGTATTTT. The chain has TRBV7-3 and TRBJ2-3, with 9 bases that match TRBD2. V lost 1 base to trimming and J lost 4 bases; unmatched junction nucleotides: 12. Germline loops: CDR1 SGHTA, CDR2 FQGTGA. The CDR3 consists of 18 residues.